This T cell receptor beta chain came from a study of T cell responses to AZD1222 COVID-19 vaccine. Whole-study results and caveats: Sampling captured repertoires only after the peak T cell response. The study reported that nearly half of spike-specific TCRs target unmutated variant regions. Vaccination with two AZD1222 doses was followed by a rise in Spike-specific TCR breadth and depth.

Notes on this clone: Its antigen is not known.

Repertoires were generated with immunoSEQ multiplex PCR, while TCRdb's copy carries only in-frame clones and drops some. The sample includes about 130,000 clones, roughly nine tenths of them seen just once. This clonotype was sampled from an adult in good health. Sequenced material: peripheral blood, taken on day 0 of AZD1222 vaccination.

This CDR3 reads CASSQVGGLEAFF. The CDR3 DNA follows: TGTGCCAGCAGCCAAGTAGGGGGACTTGAAGCTTTCTTT. The gene calls are TRBV3-1 (or the pseudogene TRBV3-2) and TRBJ1-1; D perhaps matches TRBD1 (6 bases). This CDR3 has 13 amino acids. The V and J ends lost 1 base and 7 bases respectively, with 10 bases between them. Germline CDR1 reads LGHDT; CDR2 reads YNNKEL (reference sequence).